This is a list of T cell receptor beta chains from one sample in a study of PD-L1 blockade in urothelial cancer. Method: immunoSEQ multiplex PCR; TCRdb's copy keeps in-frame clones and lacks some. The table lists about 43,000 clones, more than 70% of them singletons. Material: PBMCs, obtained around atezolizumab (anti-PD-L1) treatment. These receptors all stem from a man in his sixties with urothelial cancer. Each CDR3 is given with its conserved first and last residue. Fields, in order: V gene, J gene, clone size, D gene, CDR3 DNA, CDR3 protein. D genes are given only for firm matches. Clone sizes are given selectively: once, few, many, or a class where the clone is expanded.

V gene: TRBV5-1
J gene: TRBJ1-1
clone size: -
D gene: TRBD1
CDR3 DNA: TGCGCCAGCAGCTATGATCCGGGACAGGGAAGGACTGAAGCTTTCTTT
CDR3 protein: CASSYDPGQGRTEAFF

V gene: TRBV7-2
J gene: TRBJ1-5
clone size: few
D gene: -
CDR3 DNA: TGTGCCAGCAGCTTGAACGCAGGGCAGCCCCAGCATTTT
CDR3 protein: CASSLNAGQPQHF

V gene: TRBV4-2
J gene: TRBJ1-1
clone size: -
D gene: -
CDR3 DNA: TGTGCCAGCAGAAAAGGACGGGAGAGGGACACTGAAGCTTTCTTT
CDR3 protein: CASRKGRERDTEAFF

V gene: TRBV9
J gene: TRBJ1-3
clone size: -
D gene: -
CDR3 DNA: TGTGCCGGCAGCGTAGGAAATTACAGGGTCAACACCATATATTTT
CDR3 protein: CAGSVGNYRVNTIYF

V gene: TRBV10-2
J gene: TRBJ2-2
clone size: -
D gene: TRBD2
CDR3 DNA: TGCGCCAGCAGTGCAAGCGGTTTGACTAGCGGGAACACCGGGGAGCTGTTTTTT
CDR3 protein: CASSASGLTSGNTGELFF

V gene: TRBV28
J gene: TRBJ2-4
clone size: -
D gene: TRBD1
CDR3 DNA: TGTGCCAGCACCGCGGGACAGGGTAGCAAAAACATTCAGTACTTC
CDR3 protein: CASTAGQGSKNIQYF

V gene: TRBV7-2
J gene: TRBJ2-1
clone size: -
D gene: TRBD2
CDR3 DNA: TGTGCCAGCAGCTTAAGGAGGACTAGCGGGAGATCCTACAATGAGCAGTTCTTC
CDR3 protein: CASSLRRTSGRSYNEQFF

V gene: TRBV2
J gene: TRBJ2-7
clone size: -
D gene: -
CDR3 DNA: TGTGCCAGCACAGGGGTTGGGGGCTCCTACGAGCAGTACTTC
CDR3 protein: CASTGVGGSYEQYF

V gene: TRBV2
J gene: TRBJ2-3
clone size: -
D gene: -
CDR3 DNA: TGTGCCAGCAGTGACTCGGGGGGCCGCACAGATACGCAGTATTTT
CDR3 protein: CASSDSGGRTDTQYF

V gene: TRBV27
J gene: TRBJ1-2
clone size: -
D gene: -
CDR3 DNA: TGTGCCAGCAGTTTCGGTGGGGGGATCTATGGCTACACCTTC
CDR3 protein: CASSFGGGIYGYTF

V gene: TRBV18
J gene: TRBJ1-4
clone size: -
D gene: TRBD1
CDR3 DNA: TGTGCCAGCTCAAACCGGGACAGGGGACTAAAACTGTTTTTT
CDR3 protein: CASSNRDRGLKLFF

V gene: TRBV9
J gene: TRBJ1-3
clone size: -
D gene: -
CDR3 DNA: TGTGCCAGCAGCCTAGGCGGGGGATCTGGAAACACCATATATTTT
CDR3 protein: CASSLGGGSGNTIYF

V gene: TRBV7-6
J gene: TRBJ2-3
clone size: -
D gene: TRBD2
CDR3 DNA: TGTGCCAGCGCGGGGATGGCGGGGGGGCACTTAGATACGCAGTATTTT
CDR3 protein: CASAGMAGGHLDTQYF

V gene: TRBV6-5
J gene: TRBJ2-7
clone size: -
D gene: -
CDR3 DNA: TGTGCCAGGATGGAGGCCTACGAGCAGTACTTC
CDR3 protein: CARMEAYEQYF

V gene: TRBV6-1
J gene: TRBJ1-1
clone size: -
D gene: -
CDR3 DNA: TGTGCCAGCAGTGAAATCGGGGGGCGGGACACTGAAGCTTTCTTT
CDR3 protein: CASSEIGGRDTEAFF

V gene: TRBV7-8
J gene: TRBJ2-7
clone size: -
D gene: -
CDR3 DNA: TGTGCCAGCAGCCACCTAGGTGGAGGGGAGCAGTACTTC
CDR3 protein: CASSHLGGGEQYF

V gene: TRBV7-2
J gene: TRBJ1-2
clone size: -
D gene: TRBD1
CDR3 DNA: TGTGCCAGCAGCCAAAAACCGGGACAGTTAAACTATGGCTACACCTTC
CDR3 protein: CASSQKPGQLNYGYTF

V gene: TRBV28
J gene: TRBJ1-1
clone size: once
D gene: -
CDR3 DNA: TGTGCCAGCAGCCTCTTTTATTCCACTGAAGCTTTCTTT
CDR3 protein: CASSLFYSTEAFF

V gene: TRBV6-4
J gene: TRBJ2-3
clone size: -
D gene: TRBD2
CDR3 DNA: TGTGCCAGCAGTCCTAGCGGGGGCTTTCTGGCGGATACGCAGTATTTT
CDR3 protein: CASSPSGGFLADTQYF

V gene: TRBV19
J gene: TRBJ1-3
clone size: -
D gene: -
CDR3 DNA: TGTGCCAGTAGATCTAGACAGACCTCTGGAAACACCATATATTTT
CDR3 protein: CASRSRQTSGNTIYF

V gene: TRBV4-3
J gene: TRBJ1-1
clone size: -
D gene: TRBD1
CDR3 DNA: TGCGCCAGCAGCCTGACAGGGCAGACTGAAGCTTTCTTT
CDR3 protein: CASSLTGQTEAFF

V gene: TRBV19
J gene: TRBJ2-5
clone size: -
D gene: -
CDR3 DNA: TGTGCCAGTAGTAGCCGACCGGGAGAAGAGACCCAGTACTTC
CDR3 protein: CASSSRPGEETQYF

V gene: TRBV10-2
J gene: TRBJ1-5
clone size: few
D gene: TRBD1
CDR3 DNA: TGCGCCAGCAGGGACAGGGAACAGCCCCAGCATTTT
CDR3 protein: CASRDREQPQHF

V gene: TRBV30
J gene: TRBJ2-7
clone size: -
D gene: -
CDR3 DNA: TGTGCCTGGAGTGTTTCAGGGGTTACGATCAAGCAGTACTTC
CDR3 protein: CAWSVSGVTIKQYF

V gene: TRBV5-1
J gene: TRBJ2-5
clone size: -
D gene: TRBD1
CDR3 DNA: TGCGCCAGCAGCCCCCCCGGGACAGGGGGTGAGACCCAGTACTTC
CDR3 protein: CASSPPGTGGETQYF

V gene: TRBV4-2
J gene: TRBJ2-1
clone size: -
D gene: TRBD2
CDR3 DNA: TGTGCCAGCAGCCAAGATCAGCTAGCGGGAGGAGAGCAGTTCTTC
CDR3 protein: CASSQDQLAGGEQFF

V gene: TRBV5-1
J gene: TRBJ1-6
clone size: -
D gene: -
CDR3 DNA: TGCGCCAGCAGCTTGCAGGGTCTCAATTCACCCCTCCACTTT
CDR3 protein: CASSLQGLNSPLHF

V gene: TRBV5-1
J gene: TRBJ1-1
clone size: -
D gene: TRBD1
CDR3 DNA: TGCGCCAGCAGCACGACAGGGGTGGGAACTGAAGCTTTCTTT
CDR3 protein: CASSTTGVGTEAFF

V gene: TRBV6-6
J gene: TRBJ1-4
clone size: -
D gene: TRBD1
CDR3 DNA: TGTGCCAGCAGTTCGACAGGGATGAATGAAAAACTGTTTTTT
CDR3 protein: CASSSTGMNEKLFF

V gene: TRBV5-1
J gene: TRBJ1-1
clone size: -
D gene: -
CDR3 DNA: TGCGCCAGCAGCTTGTCGGGCCAGGGCTTAACTGAAGCTTTCTTT
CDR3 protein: CASSLSGQGLTEAFF

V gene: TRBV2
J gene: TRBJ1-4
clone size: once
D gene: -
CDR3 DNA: TGTGCCAGCAGTGAAGCGCTCCGTAGCAATGAAAAACTGTTTTTT
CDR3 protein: CASSEALRSNEKLFF

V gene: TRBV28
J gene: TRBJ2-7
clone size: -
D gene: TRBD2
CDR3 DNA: TGTGCCAGCAGTTTTGGGACTAGCTACCCGTACGAGCAGTACTTC
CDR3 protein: CASSFGTSYPYEQYF

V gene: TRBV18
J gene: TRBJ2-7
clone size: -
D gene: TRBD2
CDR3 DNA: TGTGCCAGCTCACCATCCGGGACTAGCGGGAAGAGGCAGTACTTC
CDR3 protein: CASSPSGTSGKRQYF

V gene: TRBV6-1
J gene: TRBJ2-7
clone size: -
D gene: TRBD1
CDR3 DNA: TGTGCCAGCACTTTGGACAGGGGGAATCCCTACGAGCAGTACTTC
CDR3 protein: CASTLDRGNPYEQYF

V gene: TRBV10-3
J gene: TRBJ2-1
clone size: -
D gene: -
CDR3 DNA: TGTGCCATCAGTGATCGGGGGTACAATGAGCAGTTCTTC
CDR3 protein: CAISDRGYNEQFF

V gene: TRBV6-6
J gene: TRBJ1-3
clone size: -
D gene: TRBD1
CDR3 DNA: TGTGCCAGCACCAATCCAAGGACAGGCGGGAACACCATATATTTT
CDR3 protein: CASTNPRTGGNTIYF

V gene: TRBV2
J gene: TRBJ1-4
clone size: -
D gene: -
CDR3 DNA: TGTGCCAGCAGTGGGGCAGGGGTTGATGAAAAACTGTTTTTT
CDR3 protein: CASSGAGVDEKLFF

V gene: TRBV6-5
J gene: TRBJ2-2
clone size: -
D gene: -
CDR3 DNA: TGTGCCAGCAAAGACGACCGGGAGCTGTTTTTT
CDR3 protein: CASKDDRELFF

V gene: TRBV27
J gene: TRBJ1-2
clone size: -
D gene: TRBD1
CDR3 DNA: TGTGCCAGCAGTGCCGGACAGGGGATCGGTGGCTACACCTTC
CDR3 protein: CASSAGQGIGGYTF

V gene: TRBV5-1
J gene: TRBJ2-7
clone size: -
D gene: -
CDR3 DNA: TGCGCCAGCAGCTCGACCGGGACAACTTACGAGCAGTACTTC
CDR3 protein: CASSSTGTTYEQYF

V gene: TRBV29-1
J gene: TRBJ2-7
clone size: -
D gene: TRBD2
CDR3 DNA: TGCAGCGTGGGGGGACTAGACTACGAGCAGTACTTC
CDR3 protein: CSVGGLDYEQYF

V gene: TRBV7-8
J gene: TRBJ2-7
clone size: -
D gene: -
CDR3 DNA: TGTGCCAGCAGCTTAGCACAGGGCGGGGAGCAGTACTTC
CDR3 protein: CASSLAQGGEQYF

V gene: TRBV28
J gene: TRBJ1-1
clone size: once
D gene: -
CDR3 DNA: TGTGCCAGCAGTCCGGCGTTCGGGGGGCGGATTGAAGCTTTCTTT
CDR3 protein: CASSPAFGGRIEAFF

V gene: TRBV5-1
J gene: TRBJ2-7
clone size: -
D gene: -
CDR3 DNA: TGCGCCAGCAGCTTGGATATGTCCTACTACGAGCAGTACTTC
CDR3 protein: CASSLDMSYYEQYF

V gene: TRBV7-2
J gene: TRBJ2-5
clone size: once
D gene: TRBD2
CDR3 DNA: TGTGCCAGCAGCCAAACCGGGGGGCAAGAGACCCAGTACTTC
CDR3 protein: CASSQTGGQETQYF

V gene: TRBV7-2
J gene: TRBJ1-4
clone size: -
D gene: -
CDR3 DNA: TGTGCCAGCAGCTTAGGGCCAGGGTCAGATGAAAAACTGTTTTTT
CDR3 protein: CASSLGPGSDEKLFF

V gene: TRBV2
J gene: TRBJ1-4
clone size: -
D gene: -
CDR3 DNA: TGTGCCAGCAGCGGGGACTTTTTAGGCGAAAAACTGTTTTTT
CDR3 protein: CASSGDFLGEKLFF

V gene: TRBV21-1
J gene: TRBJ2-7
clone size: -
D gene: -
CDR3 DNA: TGTGCCAGCAGCCCTACAGGGGCGGTCTCCTACGAGCAGTACTTC
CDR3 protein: CASSPTGAVSYEQYF

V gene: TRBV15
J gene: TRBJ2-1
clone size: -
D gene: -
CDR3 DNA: TGTGCCACCAGCGGATTTAGCGCCCAGGCGGTGAATGAGCAGTTCTTC
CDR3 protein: CATSGFSAQAVNEQFF

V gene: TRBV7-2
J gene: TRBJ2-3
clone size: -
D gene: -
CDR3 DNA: TGTGCCAGCAGCTTCTTCACAGATACGCAGTATTTT
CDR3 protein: CASSFFTDTQYF

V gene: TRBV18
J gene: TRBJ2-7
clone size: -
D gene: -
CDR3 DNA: TGTGCCAGCTCACCAAATACATCCGTCGGGGAGCAGTACTTC
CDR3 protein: CASSPNTSVGEQYF

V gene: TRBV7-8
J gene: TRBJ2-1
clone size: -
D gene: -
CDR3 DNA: TGTGCCAGCATCTTAGGTCTCGGACTCCACTCCTACAATGAGCAGTTCTTC
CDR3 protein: CASILGLGLHSYNEQFF